The rows below give T cell receptor beta chains drawn from one sample of a study of patients and donors after allogeneic stem cell transplantation. TCRdb reprocessed the RT-PCR reads via MiXCR and lists one record per CDR3 protein. This table holds about 89,000 distinct CDR3 sequences, under 50% found once. The specimen sequenced was blood, either unsorted or a sorted T cell fraction (not recorded which). The receptors originated from a human donor who was either an allogeneic HSCT recipient or a stem cell or donor lymphocyte infusion donor (not recorded which). It is not recorded whose cells these are; they may come from a transplant donor. The CDR3 runs from the conserved cysteine through the conserved F or W. The order of the fields is CDR3 length, J gene, clone size, V gene, D gene, CDR3 protein. The D gene is left open where the match is weak. Size values are once, few and many counts, or a class for expanded clones, and some rows have none.

13	TRBJ1-5	NA	TRBV6-6	NA	CASSWGSNQPQHF
17	TRBJ2-1	NA	TRBV12-3/TRBV12-4	NA	CASSPPDGESSYNEQFF
12	TRBJ1-1	few	TRBV29-1	TRBD1	CSARQGSTEAFF
16	TRBJ1-3	NA	TRBV9	TRBD1	CASSARDSVGGNTIYF
14	TRBJ1-2	few	TRBV6-5	NA	CASSYSGELLGYTF
15	TRBJ2-4	NA	TRBV28	NA	CASSLATVAKNIQYF
16	TRBJ1-2	NA	TRBV6-6	NA	CATYAGPGRANYGYTF
15	TRBJ1-3	NA	TRBV12-3/TRBV12-4	TRBD1	CASSLGDRDVNTIYF
15	TRBJ2-2	once	TRBV7-9	NA	CASSFLERGTGELFF
13	TRBJ1-2	NA	TRBV12-3/TRBV12-4	NA	CASSLWADYGYTF
14	TRBJ2-1	once	TRBV29-1	NA	CSVVLVSARFEQFF
13	TRBJ2-1	NA	TRBV6-2/TRBV6-3	NA	CASSYGNYNEQFF
15	TRBJ2-7	NA	TRBV7-9	TRBD1	CASSFRQGTGYEQYF
13	TRBJ2-7	once	TRBV4-3	NA	CASSHRRRDEQYF
14	TRBJ1-6	NA	TRBV3-1	NA	CASSPHQGGSPLHF
17	TRBJ1-2	NA	TRBV4-3	TRBD1	CASSAGRQGLANYGYTF
10	TRBJ1-4	NA	TRBV4-1	NA	CARNQEKLFF
15	TRBJ2-1	NA	TRBV5-1	NA	CASSLELVGGDEQFF
15	TRBJ1-1	few	TRBV12-3/TRBV12-4	NA	CASSPWGEGHAEAFF
14	TRBJ1-2	NA	TRBV7-9	NA	CASSLSIGGYGYTF